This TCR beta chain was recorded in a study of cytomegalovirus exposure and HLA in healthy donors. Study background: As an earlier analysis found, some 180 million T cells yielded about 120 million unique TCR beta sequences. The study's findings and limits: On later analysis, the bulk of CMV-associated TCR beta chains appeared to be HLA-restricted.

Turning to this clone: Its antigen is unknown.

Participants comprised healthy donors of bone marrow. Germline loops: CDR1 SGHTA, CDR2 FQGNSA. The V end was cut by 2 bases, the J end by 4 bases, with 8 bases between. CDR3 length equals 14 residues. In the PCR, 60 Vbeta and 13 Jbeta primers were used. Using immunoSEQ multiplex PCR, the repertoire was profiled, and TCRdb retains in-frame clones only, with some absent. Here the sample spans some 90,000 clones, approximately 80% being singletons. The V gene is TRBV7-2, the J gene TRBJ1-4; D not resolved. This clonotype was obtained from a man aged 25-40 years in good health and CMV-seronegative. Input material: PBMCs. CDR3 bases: TGTGCCAGCAGCTTACCTCCAGTTAATGAAAAACTGTTTTTT. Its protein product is CASSLPPVNEKLFF.